This T cell receptor (beta chain) was found in a study of neoadjuvant anti-PD-1 for oral cavity cancer. At the level of the study: Patients without progression got a fourth dose around day 43. Study-wide results and limits: TCR analyses covered only a few patients per response group.

Concerning this clone: As yet, its antigen is unknown.

Stage II-IVA oral cavity squamous cell carcinoma was new and untreated by systemic or radiation therapy. Clones were read by immunoSEQ multiplex PCR, and TCRdb kept only the in-frame ones, dropping some. The table shows approximately 14,000 clones, with 55% to 80% occurring only once. The CDR3 runs to 17 residues. Germline V gene sequence: CDR1 LGHNA, CDR2 YNFKEQ. Trimming took 0 bases from V and 1 from J, leaving 15 bases between them. The material sequenced was PBMCs, taken before nivolumab (anti-PD-1) treatment. This rearrangement joins TRBV4-2 to TRBJ1-1; D is unresolved. The origin of this receptor is a person aged 35-79 years with oral cavity squamous cell carcinoma. The DNA of the CDR3 is TGTGCCAGCAGCCAAGATAATACCCCCCGAGCGAACACTGAAGCTTTCTTT. This translates into CASSQDNTPRANTEAFF.